This T cell receptor (beta chain) was retrieved from a study of vaccination and CD4 T cells after COVID-19. Study at large: Recovered-phase convalescent patients showed SARS-CoV-2 positivity by nasal swab PCR; nine or ten were mild, one severe. There were two doses of either BNT162b2 or mRNA-1273 vaccine given to participants.

With regard to this clonotype: Its antigen remains unknown.

An Oncomine TCR Beta short-read assay was used to sequence the DNA from cultured CD4+ T cells. TCRdb redid the calling of the PCR reads with MiXCR, one entry per CDR3 protein. Of 14,000 to 15,000 distinct CDR3 sequences detected, 43% appear once; the ten largest clones hold around 8.1%. The treatment denotes: roughly ten-day PBMC culture with coronavirus spike peptide pools or control peptides (ViraFEST assay). The material sequenced was CD4+ T cells from blood, cultured in vitro. This TCR was recovered from a human donor who had recovered from COVID-19.

CDR3: CASRKTGGSGNTEAFF. In DNA form, the CDR3 reads TGTGCCAGCAGAAAAACAGGGGGCTCCGGGAACACTGAAGCTTTCTTT. The chain is built from TRBV6-4 and TRBJ1-1; TRBD1 aligns across 9 bases. CDR3 length: 16 residues. After removal of 6 bases from V and 1 base from J, the junction contained 9 bases not matched to a gene. Germline assignment: CDR1 MRHNA and CDR2 SNTAGT.